In this sample, the clone carrying this T cell receptor beta chain turned up a few times. What it binds is not known. The sample belongs to a study of T cell repertoires in cytomegalovirus infection. Study as a whole: CMV infection and matching HLA type were both indicated by public TCR beta signatures.

Study-wide results and limits: Across the ex vivo response, the dominant clonotypes were HLA-C-restricted CMV-specific TCR beta clonotypes. The cumulative frequency of public TCR beta families identified carriers of CMV plus the relevant HLA.

This CDR3 comprises 14 residues. CDR1 is LNHNV, CDR2 YYDKDF, per germline (reference sequence). The junction had 4 bases not matched to a gene; V was cut back by 5 bases and J by 1 base. TCRdb reprocessed the reads with MiXCR, giving one entry per CDR3 protein. The sample has around 450,000 distinct CDR3 sequences, about 10% seen once; the top ten hold 9.5% to 13%. The receptor was derived from a human donor in good health (CMV status not recorded). Some clones in this sample may be carry-over from other donors' samples. The J gene is TRBJ1-1, the V gene TRBV15; the match to TRBD1 covers 7 bases. Sequencing used PBMCs. The CDR3 DNA reads as TGTGCCACCAGCTTCAGACAGGGGAACACTGAAGCTTTCTTT. Translated, it gives CATSFRQGNTEAFF.